This T cell receptor (beta chain) stems from a study of shared T cell receptors in the human thymus. This table comes from immunoSEQ multiplex PCR, and its TCRdb copy is limited to in-frame clones, with some not included. The sample consists of roughly 710,000 clones, approximately 83% of them appearing once. These data were also filed under a second study, of human thymus T cells. From that study: Thymus tissue for the work was resected from patients undergoing corrective heart surgery.

The sample was thymocytes. The receptor comes from a girl younger than two with a congenital heart defect.

As DNA, the CDR3 is TGTGCCAGCAGCCCATTCGACAGGGGAGTAACCGGGGAGCTGTTTTTT. It encodes CASSPFDRGVTGELFF. This chain connects TRBV27 to TRBJ2-2; 8 bases fit TRBD1. CDR3 size: 16 residues. The junction had 11 bases not matched to a gene; V was cut back by 6 bases and J by 5 bases. In germline, CDR1 is MNHEY, CDR2 SMNVEV (reference sequence).